This is a list of T cell receptor beta chains from one sample in a study of T-cell memory formation after mild COVID-19. Each CDR3 protein is one row after TCRdb ran MiXCR on the 5' RACE reads. The table shows some 130,000 distinct CDR3 sequences, with approximately 15% occurring only once. Sequencing used PBMCs or a T cell subset sorted from them (not recorded which). These receptor sequences come from an adult woman who had mild COVID-19 (a few samples of this study predate the infection). Cell type and time point are not known. CDR3s include the opening cysteine and the closing phenylalanine or tryptophan. Fields, in order: V gene, J gene, CDR3 protein.

v_call: TRBV29-1
j_call: TRBJ2-3
cdr3_aa: CSVEGALTGGAGDTQYF

v_call: TRBV12-3/TRBV12-4
j_call: TRBJ1-1
cdr3_aa: CASSLMGFGGTEAFF

v_call: TRBV5-1
j_call: TRBJ1-4
cdr3_aa: CASSLVGYNEKLFF

v_call: TRBV12-3/TRBV12-4
j_call: TRBJ2-7
cdr3_aa: CASSLGGEVKVQYF

v_call: TRBV24-1
j_call: TRBJ2-2
cdr3_aa: CATSVKGTGELFF

v_call: TRBV24-1
j_call: TRBJ1-5
cdr3_aa: CATSDTGWGEEPQHF

v_call: TRBV19
j_call: TRBJ1-4
cdr3_aa: CASSIAGHEEKLFF

v_call: TRBV5-1
j_call: TRBJ1-1
cdr3_aa: CASSPDGQGTEAFF

v_call: TRBV7-2
j_call: TRBJ2-7
cdr3_aa: CASSFGGGLAVFEQYF

v_call: TRBV3-1
j_call: TRBJ1-1
cdr3_aa: CASSPSPWGMNTEAFF

v_call: TRBV5-1
j_call: TRBJ1-2
cdr3_aa: CASRPGTGLYGYTF

v_call: TRBV5-1
j_call: TRBJ2-3
cdr3_aa: CASSKDRETDTQYF

v_call: TRBV7-9
j_call: TRBJ2-7
cdr3_aa: CASSLWDTPYEQYF

v_call: TRBV4-1
j_call: TRBJ2-3
cdr3_aa: CASSPQSGPLTDTQYF

v_call: TRBV6-2/TRBV6-3
j_call: TRBJ2-3
cdr3_aa: CASSYQLSSTDTQYF

v_call: TRBV3-1
j_call: TRBJ1-4
cdr3_aa: CASSQDSGGLLNEKLFF

v_call: TRBV27
j_call: TRBJ2-1
cdr3_aa: CASSPWGGRDEQFF

v_call: TRBV6-6
j_call: TRBJ1-1
cdr3_aa: CASSYPQMNTEAFF

v_call: TRBV24-1
j_call: TRBJ1-1
cdr3_aa: CATSDPTGLTEAFF